This is a list of T cell receptor beta chains from one sample in a study of CD8 T cells in Susac syndrome. TCRdb re-called the immunoSEQ multiplex PCR reads with MiXCR, one entry per CDR3 protein. The profile shows over 120,000 distinct CDR3 sequences, less than 95% of them singletons. Sequenced: CD4+ T cells from PBMCs. These receptors all come from a human donor in good health. Each CDR3 is given with its conserved first and last residue. D genes are given only for firm matches. Expanded clones get a size class; other rows say once, few or many, or leave the size out.

J gene	D gene	clone size	V gene	CDR3 protein	CDR3 DNA
TRBJ1-3	TRBD1	.	TRBV7-9	CASSPGQGVSGNTIYF	TGTGCCAGCAGCCCGGGACAGGGGGTGTCTGGAAACACCATATATTTT
TRBJ2-1	TRBD2	.	TRBV3-1	CASSQELGLAGYEQFF	TGTGCCAGCAGCCAAGAGCTAGGGCTAGCGGGATATGAGCAGTTCTTC
TRBJ1-3	TRBD1	.	TRBV13	CASSGPPGQPRLIYF	TGTGCCAGCAGCGGACCCCCGGGACAGCCAAGACTCATATATTTT
TRBJ2-2	TRBD1	.	TRBV2	CAGNRDRVWTGELFF	TGTGCCGGAAACCGGGACAGGGTCTGGACCGGGGAGCTGTTTTTT
TRBJ1-3	.	.	TRBV18	CASSPTGYGNTIYF	TGTGCCAGCTCACCCACAGGGTACGGAAACACCATATATTTT
TRBJ2-7	TRBD2	.	TRBV2	CASKSSGSSEQYF	TGTGCCAGCAAATCTAGCGGGAGTTCCGAGCAGTACTTC
TRBJ2-6	.	.	TRBV18	CASSQGQPGANVLTF	TGTGCCAGCTCACAGGGACAACCTGGGGCCAACGTCCTGACTTTC
TRBJ1-5	.	.	TRBV24-1	CATSDNNRVEPQHF	TGTGCCACCAGTGATAACAACAGGGTTGAGCCCCAGCATTTT
TRBJ2-1	.	.	TRBV2	CASSAGTHLRDEQFF	TGTGCCAGCAGCGCCGGGACTCACCTTAGAGATGAGCAGTTCTTC
TRBJ2-3	.	.	TRBV28	CASSLGGGGDTQYF	TGTGCCAGCAGCCTAGGGGGCGGGGGGGATACGCAGTATTTT
TRBJ2-3	TRBD2	.	TRBV6-1	CASSASGDTDTQYF	TGTGCCAGCAGTGCTAGCGGTGACACAGATACGCAGTATTTT
TRBJ2-5	TRBD1	.	TRBV5-1	CASGGTGQETQYF	TGCGCCAGCGGCGGGACAGGACAAGAGACCCAGTACTTC
TRBJ2-7	TRBD2	.	TRBV20-1	CSAPGLAGTYEQYF	TGCAGTGCGCCGGGACTAGCGGGCACCTACGAGCAGTACTTC
TRBJ1-5	TRBD1	.	TRBV6-6	CASSYPGQGSNQPQHF	TGTGCCAGCAGTTACCCGGGACAGGGTAGCAATCAGCCCCAGCATTTT
TRBJ2-1	.	.	TRBV24-1	CATSPVPYNEQFF	TGTGCCACCAGTCCTGTCCCATACAATGAGCAGTTCTTC
TRBJ2-2	.	.	TRBV4-2	CASRPAIGELFF	TGTGCCAGCAGACCGGCCATCGGGGAGCTTTTTTTT
TRBJ2-7	.	once	TRBV9	CASSATPRASQQYF	TGTGCCAGCAGCGCAACCCCGCGAGCTTCGCAGCAGTACTTC